Below are 27 T cell receptor beta chains sequenced from a single sample in a study of blood T cell repertoires in COVID-19. Profiled with immunoSEQ multiplex PCR; TCRdb holds only in-frame clones, not every one. Of under 200,000 clones in the sample, approximately 80% were seen once. Sequenced input: peripheral blood. These receptors originate from a human donor in a cohort sampled during active COVID-19.

The rearrangement uses TRBV6-2 or TRBV6-3 and TRBJ1-2; 7 bases are a match to TRBD1. The ends lost 4 bases at V and 7 bases at J; junction bases unmatched: 0. The V gene's germline CDR1 is MNHEY and CDR2 SVGEGT. The CDR3 totals 11 residues. CDR3 loop: CASSWDSGYTF. Here the CDR3 DNA reads TGTGCCAGCAGTTGGGACAGTGGCTACACCTTC.

This chain joins TRBV19 and TRBJ1-5, with D maybe TRBD1 (6 bases). Germline-derived CDR1 and CDR2 are LNHDA and SQIVND (reference sequence). Trimming took off 1 base at V and 2 bases at J, with 9 bases between the two ends. The CDR3 is 15 residues long. The CDR3 nucleotides are TGTGCCAGTAGTATAGTGGCAGGGGGCAATCAGCCCCAGCATTTT. Translation: CASSIVAGGNQPQHF.

The genes are TRBV13 and TRBJ1-2, with D tentatively TRBD1 (5 bases). This CDR3 spans 16 amino acids. Germline-derived CDR1 and CDR2 are PRHDT and FYEKMQ (reference sequence). With 1 base removed from V and 0 bases from J, the gap between germline ends came to 12 bases. The CDR3 sequence is CASSLVGGMTNYGYTF. The CDR3 bases are TGTGCCAGCAGCTTAGTGGGGGGAATGACTAACTATGGCTACACCTTC.

V and J are TRBV9 and TRBJ2-2, with TRBD2 identical over 9 bases. CDR3 length: 16 amino acids. In germline, CDR1 is SGDLS, CDR2 YYNGEE. V lost 0 bases, J lost 5 bases, and 5 bases stayed unmatched. This CDR3 is CASSVVSGSITGELFF. CDR3 in DNA: TGTGCCAGCAGCGTAGTTAGCGGGAGTATAACCGGGGAGCTGTTTTTT.

Regarding this clone: Germline and junction disagree at one end, which may indicate a read error. V gene TRBV15 combines with J gene TRBJ2-7; 8 nucleotides align to TRBD1. The CDR3 consists of 15 residues. Germline V gene data show CDR1 as LNHNV and CDR2 as YYDKDF (reference sequence). The CDR3 spells CATSNQTGASDEQYF. The CDR3 nucleotides are TGTGCCACCAGCAACCAGACAGGGGCCTCCGACGAGCAGTACTTC.

The V gene is TRBV7-3, the J gene TRBJ1-2; D possibly corresponds to TRBD1 (6 bases). CDR3 length equals 13 residues. With 3 bases removed from V and 8 bases from J, the gap between germline ends came to 13 bases. The germline V gene encodes CDR1 SGHTA and CDR2 FQGTGA. The CDR3 DNA reads as TGTGCCAGCAGCTTTCAGGGGCGAGAAGGCTACACCTTC. As protein: CASSFQGREGYTF.

The V and J genes are TRBV4-3 and TRBJ1-1, with D tentatively TRBD1 (6 bases). There are 14 residues in the CDR3. Germline V gene data show CDR1 as LGHNA and CDR2 as YSLEER. V was trimmed by 0 bases and J by 2 bases, leaving 7 bases between them. The CDR3 loop is CASSQEQGNTEAFF. The CDR3 coding sequence is TGCGCCAGCAGCCAAGAACAGGGTAACACTGAAGCTTTCTTT.

The V and J genes are TRBV14 and TRBJ1-1; 10 bases fit TRBD1. In germline, CDR1 is SGHDN, CDR2 FVKESK. This CDR3 is 15 amino acids long. With V trimmed by 4 bases and J by 2 bases, 4 bases remained unmatched. The CDR3 DNA sequence: TGTGCCAGCAGCCTCAAGACAGGGGGCAACACTGAAGCTTTCTTT. This sequence encodes CASSLKTGGNTEAFF.

J is TRBJ1-5 and V is TRBV27; D might be TRBD1 (6 bases). CDR1 and CDR2 from the germline V gene are MNHEY and SMNVEV (reference sequence). This CDR3 is 15 amino acids long. Trimming took 3 bases from V and 4 from J, leaving 13 bases between them. The CDR3 loop is CASSFAQGPNQPQHF. As DNA, the CDR3 is TGTGCCAGCAGTTTTGCCCAGGGGCCAAATCAGCCCCAGCATTTT.

J is TRBJ1-5 and V is TRBV18; perhaps TRBD1 as D (6 bases). In germline, CDR1 is KGHSH, CDR2 LQKENI. Trimming removed 3 bases from V and 7 bases from J, with 25 bases in between. The CDR3 covers 18 residues. The CDR3 nucleotides are TGTGCCAGCTCACCGCTTGGGGCAGGGGCGTCCCGGGAACAGCCCCAGCATTTT. Translation gives CASSPLGAGASREQPQHF.

The chain joins TRBV7-2 to TRBJ2-1; 10 nucleotides agree with TRBD2. V was clipped by 1 base and J by 8 bases; unmatched bases: 2. The CDR3 is 14 residues long. Looked up from germline, CDR1 is SGHTA and CDR2 is FQGNSA. The CDR3 here is CASSLVGTSDEQFF. CDR3 bases: TGTGCCAGCAGCTTAGTTGGGACTAGCGATGAGCAGTTCTTC.

The chain recombines TRBV6-5 with TRBJ2-7, with 8 bases fitting TRBD1. The CDR3 length is 15 residues. Trimming cost V 2 bases and J 2 bases; bases outside gene matches: 5. From germline, CDR1 is MNHEY and CDR2 SVGAGI. The CDR3 is CASSYLPTGAYEQYF. CDR3 sequence (DNA): TGTGCCAGCAGTTACCTCCCGACAGGGGCCTACGAGCAGTACTTC.

V gene TRBV27 combines with J gene TRBJ2-1; 10 bases match TRBD2. Germline V CDR1 and CDR2: MNHEY, SMNVEV (reference sequence). This CDR3 contains 17 residues. V gave up 2 bases and J gave up 2 bases; unmatched junction bases: 6. The CDR3 coding sequence is TGTGCCAGCAGTTTAGCTAGCGGGAGTGTAACCTACAATGAGCAGTTCTTC. This gives the protein CASSLASGSVTYNEQFF.

This rearrangement joins TRBV5-1 to TRBJ2-7; 8 bases line up with TRBD2. The CDR3 is made up of 16 amino acids. With 0 bases clipped from V and 1 base from J, the junction kept 6 bases outside the gene matches. Per the germline V gene, CDR1 is SGHRS and CDR2 is YFSETQ. CDR3: CASSLAGGFPSYEQYF. Written as DNA, the CDR3 is TGCGCCAGCAGCTTGGCGGGGGGGTTCCCTTCCTACGAGCAGTACTTC.

The V and J genes are TRBV24-1 and TRBJ2-6, with 12 positions matching TRBD1. With 5 bases clipped from V and 1 base from J, the junction kept 8 bases outside the gene matches. The CDR3 covers 19 residues. The germline CDR1 and CDR2 sequences are KGHDR and SFDVKD. The CDR3 region is CATSASTGQGASGANVLTF. In DNA form, the CDR3 reads TGTGCCACCAGTGCCTCGACGGGACAGGGGGCGTCTGGGGCCAACGTCCTGACTTTC.

In nucleotides, the CDR3 is TGTGCCAGCAGCGAGCCGACGGGACAGGGGGCGAAGGACACCGGGGAGCTGTTTTTT. It specifies CASSEPTGQGAKDTGELFF. This sequence joins TRBV9 and TRBJ2-2; 12 bases agree with TRBD1. Germline values: CDR1 SGDLS, CDR2 YYNGEE. V lost 3 bases, J lost 3 bases, and 12 bases stayed unmatched. The CDR3 covers 19 residues.

This clone showed up just a few times. The chain recombines TRBV11-2 with TRBJ1-1; 10 nucleotides agree with TRBD1. This CDR3 contains 14 residues. Germline trimming cut 6 bases from V and 11 bases from J; bases unmatched to any gene: 12. CDR1 and CDR2 (germline): SGHAT, FQNNGV. As DNA, the CDR3 is TGTGCCAGCAGGTTAAGGGGGACAGGGGCGAACGCTTTCTTT. Translating it yields CASRLRGTGANAFF.

This chain connects TRBV4-3 to TRBJ2-7, with D perhaps matching TRBD1 (6 bases). This CDR3 comprises 15 residues. Germline CDR1 reads LGHNA; CDR2 reads YSLEER. Trimming took off 4 bases at V and 3 bases at J, with 16 bases between the two ends. The CDR3 DNA reads TGCGCCAGCAGCCTCTCCGTGGGACAAGGCTACGAGCAGTACTTC. This sequence encodes CASSLSVGQGYEQYF.

This clone was counted a single time. This sample also contains other DNA sequences that code for the same CDR3. The genes are TRBV6-5 and TRBJ1-4, with D perhaps TRBD1 (5 bases). Germline V gene lookup returns CDR1 MNHEY and CDR2 SVGAGI. There are 13 residues in the CDR3. V was clipped by 6 bases and J by 8 bases, with 13 bases between them. CDR3 residues: CASRRQGGEKLFF. The CDR3 bases are TGTGCCAGCAGACGCCAGGGAGGAGAAAAACTGTTTTTT.

In DNA form, the CDR3 reads TGTGCCAGCAGTTTCGCCGGGACTAACAATGAGCAGTTCTTC. Its protein is CASSFAGTNNEQFF. V and J are TRBV27 and TRBJ2-1; 7 nucleotides agree with TRBD2. The CDR3 consists of 14 residues. Trimming took 3 bases from V and 5 from J; bases not matched to a gene: 4. Germline V gives CDR1 MNHEY, CDR2 SMNVEV (reference sequence).

V gene TRBV27 combines with J gene TRBJ2-2, with 8 bases lining up with TRBD2. The CDR3 sequence is 18 residues long. Losses at the gene ends were 5 bases for V and 0 bases for J; bases not matched to a gene: 11. From germline, CDR1 is MNHEY and CDR2 SMNVEV (reference sequence). In DNA, the CDR3 is TGTGCCAGCAGTCAATCAGCGGGAGTATACGCGAACACCGGGGAGCTGTTTTTT. Translating it yields CASSQSAGVYANTGELFF.

This chain joins TRBV3-1 (or the pseudogene TRBV3-2) and TRBJ1-2; 11 nucleotides align to TRBD1. CDR1 is LGHDT and CDR2 is YNNKEL in the germline V gene (reference sequence). CDR3 length: 15 residues. With V trimmed by 1 base and J by 6 bases, 4 bases remained unmatched. CDR3 in amino acids: CASSQGTGGNDGYTF. CDR3 nucleotides: TGTGCCAGCAGCCAAGGGACAGGGGGCAACGATGGCTACACCTTC.

V is TRBV28 and J is TRBJ1-2; tentatively, D is TRBD1 (5 bases). Germline CDR1 and CDR2: MDHEN and SYDVKM. The V end lost 7 bases, the J end lost 0 bases, and 12 bases lay between the germline ends. This CDR3 spans 14 amino acids. DNA of the CDR3: TGTGCCAGCACCTATGGGGCCACTAACTATGGCTACACCTTC. This gives the protein CASTYGATNYGYTF.

This rearrangement joins TRBV7-9 to TRBJ2-7, with 9 bases matching TRBD1. Germline assignment: CDR1 SEHNR and CDR2 FQNEAQ (reference sequence). The CDR3 covers 15 residues. V lost 5 bases, J lost 5 bases, and 10 bases stayed unmatched. CDR3 residues: CASSLPGQGGHEQYF. CDR3 coding DNA: TGTGCCAGCAGCCTCCCGGGACAGGGAGGCCACGAGCAGTACTTC.

This clone was observed a single time. The rearrangement links TRBV5-1 to TRBJ1-2, with D possibly matching TRBD1 (6 bases). Germline V gene lookup returns CDR1 SGHRS and CDR2 YFSETQ. CDR3 length equals 15 residues. V lost 4 bases and J 0 bases, leaving 13 bases between the germline ends. The CDR3 bases are TGCGCCAGCAGCATGAACAGGGATACTAACTATGGCTACACCTTC. Its translation: CASSMNRDTNYGYTF.

The CDR3 protein is CASSPYGGLYEQYF. CDR3 in DNA: TGTGCCAGCAGCCCATACGGGGGGCTCTACGAGCAGTACTTC. The chain employs TRBV7-2 and TRBJ2-7, with D perhaps TRBD2 (7 bases). The CDR3 has 14 amino acids. V gave up 5 bases and J gave up 3 bases, with 14 bases separating them. The germline CDR1 and CDR2 sequences are SGHTA and FQGNSA.

The V and J genes are TRBV15 and TRBJ1-1, with TRBD1 as a possible D gene (5 bases). The CDR3 extends over 15 amino acids. Germline CDR1 is LNHNV and CDR2 is YYDKDF (reference sequence). Trimming removed 0 bases at V and 1 base at J, with 9 bases between. This CDR3 reads CATSREKGPNTEAFF. The CDR3 DNA follows: TGTGCCACCAGCAGAGAGAAGGGGCCGAACACTGAAGCTTTCTTT.